This T cell receptor (beta chain) was observed in a study of Graves' ophthalmopathy and Graves' hyperthyroidism. CDR3 regions of TCR beta were amplified from RNA transcripts. Following a first-round RT-PCR that used HTBI primers, a second-round multiplex PCR was carried out. TCRdb independently ran MiXCR on the multiplex PCR reads; one entry per CDR3 protein. The sample lists roughly 1.1 million distinct CDR3 sequences; about two fifths were seen once. This clonotype was counted a few times. Sample: peripheral blood or thyroid tissue (not recorded which). This receptor was taken from an adult man with Graves' hyperthyroidism.

This CDR3 reads CASSLVFMREQYF. The CDR3 DNA reads as TGCGCCAGCAGCTTGGTTTTCATGCGCGAGCAGTACTTC. The chain joins TRBV5-1 to TRBJ2-7; D call uncertain. The germline V and J ends were trimmed by 0 bases and 6 bases, with 10 bases remaining between them. The germline gives CDR1 SGHRS, CDR2 YFSETQ. This CDR3 spans 13 amino acids.